This T cell receptor beta chain is from a study of blood T cell repertoires in COVID-19. The protocol was immunoSEQ multiplex PCR, while the TCRdb copy is restricted to in-frame clones and leaves out a portion. The sample consists of about 400,000 clones, around 87% of them appearing once. Sequencing was performed on PBMCs or T cells enriched from blood (not recorded which). This sequence was found in a man aged 35 to 55 in a cohort exposed to, infected with or recovered from COVID-19 (not recorded which).

CDR3 residues: CASSSVARDNQPQHF. The CDR3 bases are TGTGCCAGTAGTTCCGTCGCCAGGGACAATCAGCCCCAGCATTTT. V is TRBV19 and J is TRBJ1-5; maybe TRBD1 (5 bases). CDR3 length: 15 residues. Trimming shortened V by 5 bases and J by 3 bases, and 14 bases separated the two germline ends. Per germline, CDR1 LNHDA and CDR2 SQIVND (reference sequence).